The T cell receptor beta chain under discussion was sequenced for a study of siplizumab effects on memory and regulatory T cells. Study-wide results and limits: Proof of suppressive function in proliferating Tregs from siplizumab cultures was not established. Most proliferating CD4+ or CD8+ clones, roughly 75-96%, had no naive or memory assignment.

Of note for this clone: The antigen remains unidentified.

Some clones are missing from TCRdb's copy, which holds only in-frame ones; the method was immunoSEQ multiplex PCR. The sample holds more than 95,000 clones, approximately 94% seen once. The CDR3 loop spans 16 amino acids. Trimming removed 5 bases from V and 2 bases from J, with 17 bases in between. Germline V gene lookup returns CDR1 SEHNR and CDR2 FQNEAQ (reference sequence). The chain links TRBV7-9 to TRBJ2-3; a weak D match, TRBD1 (5 bases). The clonotype comes from a human donor in good health. The sample consisted of non-Treg CD4+ T cells sorted from blood. The CDR3 protein is CASSPIIRANTDTQYF. Here the CDR3 DNA reads TGTGCCAGCAGCCCCATCATCAGGGCGAACACAGATACGCAGTATTTT.